The 5 T cell receptor delta chains given below trace back to one sample, sequenced in a study of gamma-delta T cells after stem cell transplantation (dated by TCRdb to the mid-2010s). The receptor library was made with RT-PCR. The sequencing machine was an Illumina MiSeq. TCRdb called clones afresh from the public reads with CATT; identical DNA rows were later merged. In this sample the table shows fewer than 13,000 delta-chain clones, over 1% of which occur a single time. The ten top clones hold 10% of the sample. The sequencing input was gamma-delta T cells. These receptors were obtained from a human donor. It is not recorded whose cells these are; they may come from a transplant donor.

This clone was seen a handful of times. TCRdb lists the protein of a much larger clone for this DNA, which differs at residue 14, so this is likely a read error; the protein given here is translated from the DNA itself. The chain carries TRDV2 and TRDJ2; TRDD3 aligns across 10 bases. The CDR3 contains 16 residues. CDR1 and CDR2 (germline): GEAIGNYY, EKD. The CDR3 spells CACDTVGDTGTAQHFF. DNA for the CDR3: TGTGCCTGTGACACCGTGGGGGATACCGGGACAGCACAACACTTCTTT.

Only a few counts were recorded for this clone. The chain employs TRDV2 and TRDJ1, with TRDD3 matching over 10 bases. V was clipped by 0 bases and J by 0 bases; unmatched bases: 12. The CDR3 is made up of 19 amino acids. Per the germline V gene, CDR1 is GEAIGNYY and CDR2 is EKD. CDR3 sequence reads: CACDTIGTGGSPYTDKLIF. The CDR3 DNA follows: TGTGCCTGTGACACCATTGGTACTGGGGGATCCCCGTACACCGATAAACTCATCTTT.

This clone showed up just a few times. A far more abundant clone sits one base away, making this likely a read error. Additional DNA sequences in this sample encode the identical CDR3. The chain combines TRDV2 with TRDJ1; the match to TRDD3 covers 13 bases. This CDR3 spans 17 amino acids. Germline-derived CDR1 and CDR2 are GEAIGNYY and EKD. J was trimmed by 5 bases and V by 1 base; bases with no gene match: 9. CDR3 DNA sequence: TGTGCCTGTGACACTCTACTGGGGGATACGTCGACTGATAAACTCATCTTT. Residues: CACDTLLGDTSTDKLIF.

The V and J genes are TRDV2 and TRDJ1, with TRDD3 matching over 12 bases. The CDR3 runs to 16 residues. Germline CDR1 and CDR2: GEAIGNYY and EKD. Losses at the gene ends were 1 base for V and 3 bases for J; bases not matched to a gene: 5. For the CDR3, the DNA is TGTGCCTGTGACACTCTGGGGGATACGCCGGCCGATAAACTCATCTTT. Amino acid sequence: CACDTLGDTPADKLIF.

As concerns this clone: The TCRdb protein comes from a much larger clone and disagrees with this DNA's translation at residue 13, likely due to a read error; the protein given here is derived from the DNA. V gene TRDV2 combines with J gene TRDJ1; D perhaps matches TRDD3 (5 bases). CDR1 and CDR2 from the germline V gene are GEAIGNYY and EKD. The CDR3 has 14 residues. The CDR3 DNA follows: TGTGCCTGTGACACCGCTGGGAGAAGAGATAAACTCACCTTT. As protein: CACDTAGRRDKLTF.